These 15 T cell receptor beta chains originate from one sample sequenced in a study of response to subunit inactivated influenza vaccine. MiXCR, applied by TCRdb to the RT-PCR reads, yields one record per CDR3 protein. The repertoire consists of around 710,000 distinct CDR3 sequences, with over 11% occurring once and the leading ten covering around 6.5%. Material: PBMCs from blood, obtained around two weeks before vaccination. The receptors derive from a man aged 45-60 years who received an inactivated influenza vaccine.

This clonotype was recorded at least ten times. This rearrangement joins TRBV12-3 or TRBV12-4 to TRBJ2-2; D is uncertain. With 3 bases removed from V and 7 bases from J, the gap between germline ends came to 6 bases. The CDR3 extends over 12 amino acids. The CDR3 loop is CASSFSGGELFF. CDR3 nucleotides: TGTGCCAGCAGTTTTTCGGGCGGGGAGCTGTTTTTT.

For this clonotype: At one boundary the junction diverges from the germline segment, which might be a read error. J is TRBJ2-7 and V is TRBV5-8, with D possibly matching TRBD1 (6 bases). The CDR3 has 9 amino acids. Germline V gene sequence: CDR1 SGHTS, CDR2 YDEGEE. The CDR3 coding sequence is TGTGCCAGCAGATTCGGACAGTGCTTC. It encodes CASRFGQCF.

The table lists this clonotype with a few counts. The rearrangement uses TRBV5-1 and TRBJ2-2, with 9 nucleotides matching TRBD1. Per germline, CDR1 SGHRS and CDR2 YFSETQ. This CDR3 contains 15 residues. The V gene end was trimmed by 2 bases and the J gene end by 3 bases; junction bases not matched to a gene: 2. The CDR3 sequence: CASSLWTGDTGELFF. The CDR3, as DNA: TGCGCCAGCAGCTTATGGACAGGGGACACCGGGGAGCTGTTTTTT.

The chain recombines TRBV20-1 with TRBJ2-7, with 7 nucleotides matching TRBD1. The CDR3 runs to 15 residues. After removal of 0 bases from V and 3 bases from J, the junction contained 8 bases not matched to a gene. Germline assignment: CDR1 DFQATT and CDR2 SNEGSKA (reference sequence). The CDR3 sequence is CSARDLGQRVYEQYF. The CDR3 DNA sequence: TGCAGTGCTAGAGATTTGGGACAGAGGGTCTACGAGCAGTACTTC.

This clonotype was found a few times. V and J are TRBV5-5 and TRBJ2-7, with D possibly being TRBD2 (6 bases). Germline V CDR1 and CDR2: SGHKS, YYEKEE (reference sequence). The CDR3 has 16 residues. V was trimmed by 0 bases and J by 6 bases, leaving 19 bases between them. CDR3 sequence reads: CASSLEPLRESIEQYF. The CDR3 DNA reads TGTGCCAGCAGCTTGGAGCCTCTCCGGGAGAGTATCGAGCAGTACTTC.

V gene TRBV6-2 or TRBV6-3 combines with J gene TRBJ2-3, with 11 bases identical to TRBD2. The V gene's germline CDR1 is MNHEY and CDR2 SVGEGT. After removal of 4 bases from V and 5 bases from J, the junction contained 8 bases not matched to a gene. CDR3 size: 16 residues. CDR3 sequence reads: CASSWQLAGAGDTQYF. CDR3 DNA: TGTGCCAGCAGTTGGCAACTAGCGGGGGCCGGAGATACGCAGTATTTT.

This clonotype was detected only a few times. V and J are TRBV7-2 and TRBJ2-1, with 14 nucleotides matching TRBD2. J lost 8 bases, V lost 5 bases, and 2 bases had no gene match. The length of the CDR3 is 14 residues. Germline CDR1 SGHTA, CDR2 FQGNSA. The CDR3 is CASSAGLAGDEQFF. The CDR3 nucleotides read TGTGCCAGCAGCGCGGGACTAGCGGGAGATGAGCAGTTCTTC.

This clonotype was found a few times. The rearrangement uses TRBV6-5 and TRBJ1-2, with TRBD1 matching over 7 bases. Germline CDR1 and CDR2: MNHEY and SVGAGI. Germline trimming cut 2 bases from V and 8 bases from J; bases unmatched to any gene: 8. The CDR3 sequence is 14 residues long. The DNA for the CDR3 is TGTGCCAGCAGTTACGGGGGAGACAGGGAAGGCTACACCTTC. Translating it yields CASSYGGDREGYTF.

This clonotype was detected many times. The gene calls are TRBV6-8 and TRBJ1-5; D remains ambiguous. Germline-derived CDR1 and CDR2 are MNHGY and SAAAGT. The CDR3 totals 11 residues. Trimming stripped 1 base from V and 8 bases from J, with 3 bases between. CDR3: CASSYLEPQHF. The CDR3 DNA follows: TGTGCCAGCAGTTACTTGGAGCCCCAGCATTTT.

This clonotype was detected many times. The chain uses TRBV12-3 or TRBV12-4 and TRBJ1-4; D ambiguous. Trimming cost V 5 bases and J 8 bases, with 15 bases left between them. The CDR3 length is 14 residues. The CDR3 DNA follows: TGTGCCAGCAGTCTCGAAGTCTCGGGGGAAAAACTGTTTTTT. This codes for CASSLEVSGEKLFF.

This clonotype was seen only a few times. The rearrangement joins TRBV7-9 to TRBJ2-1, with 13 positions matching TRBD2. CDR1 is SEHNR, CDR2 FQNEAQ, per germline (reference sequence). V shed 5 bases and J 5 bases; nucleotides not matched to a gene: 3. The CDR3 length is 15 residues. CDR3 sequence (DNA): TGTGCCAGCAGCGAGACTAGCGGGAGGCACAATGAGCAGTTCTTC. Translating it yields CASSETSGRHNEQFF.

The gene calls are TRBV9 and TRBJ2-5, with 10 nucleotides matching TRBD2. The V gene end was trimmed by 6 bases and the J gene end by 1 base; junction bases not matched to a gene: 9. The CDR3 is 16 residues long. Germline V CDR1 and CDR2: SGDLS, YYNGEE. Here the CDR3 DNA reads TGTGCCAGCAATAGGGCTAGCGGGAGCGGCCAAGAGACCCAGTACTTC. Translation gives CASNRASGSGQETQYF.

This clonotype was seen repeatedly, ten times or more. The V call is TRBV7-9, the J call TRBJ2-1; the D is unclear. Germline assignment: CDR1 SEHNR and CDR2 FQNEAQ (reference sequence). V was clipped by 5 bases and J by 0 bases, with 11 bases between them. This CDR3 contains 15 residues. This CDR3 reads CASSRLMDSYNEQFF. The DNA of the CDR3 is TGTGCCAGCAGCCGGCTAATGGACTCCTACAATGAGCAGTTCTTC.

J is TRBJ2-7 and V is TRBV28; 8 bases are a match to TRBD2. Unmatched junction bases numbered 10, after V lost 6 bases and J lost 3 bases. The CDR3 contains 15 residues. CDR1 is MDHEN and CDR2 is SYDVKM in the germline V gene. CDR3 protein: CASSTSSGRFYEQYF. DNA for the CDR3: TGTGCCAGCAGCACGTCTAGCGGGCGCTTCTACGAGCAGTACTTC.

This rearrangement joins TRBV6-2 or TRBV6-3 to TRBJ2-3, with D unresolved. The germline gives CDR1 MNHEY, CDR2 SVGEGT. CDR3 length equals 14 residues. The ends were cut back, 4 bases at V and 2 bases at J, with 10 bases in the middle. For the CDR3, the DNA is TGTGCCAGCAGTTTATACGTCCCCACAGATACGCAGTATTTT. Translation gives CASSLYVPTDTQYF.